The source of this T cell receptor beta chain is a study of blood T cell repertoires in COVID-19. Produced via immunoSEQ multiplex PCR; TCRdb's table is partial and in-frame only. In the table there are 170,000 or so clones, 84% of which are singletons. Sequenced: peripheral blood. This clonotype originated in a young man with active or convalescent COVID-19.

CDR3 region: CASSQRGTTGYTF. CDR3 sequence (DNA): TGTGCCAGCAGTCAAAGGGGGACGACTGGCTACACCTTC. The V call is TRBV6-4, the J call TRBJ1-2, with D maybe TRBD1 (6 bases). V dropped 5 bases and J dropped 7 bases, with 14 bases sitting between them. Germline loops: CDR1 MRHNA, CDR2 SNTAGT. The CDR3 extends over 13 amino acids.